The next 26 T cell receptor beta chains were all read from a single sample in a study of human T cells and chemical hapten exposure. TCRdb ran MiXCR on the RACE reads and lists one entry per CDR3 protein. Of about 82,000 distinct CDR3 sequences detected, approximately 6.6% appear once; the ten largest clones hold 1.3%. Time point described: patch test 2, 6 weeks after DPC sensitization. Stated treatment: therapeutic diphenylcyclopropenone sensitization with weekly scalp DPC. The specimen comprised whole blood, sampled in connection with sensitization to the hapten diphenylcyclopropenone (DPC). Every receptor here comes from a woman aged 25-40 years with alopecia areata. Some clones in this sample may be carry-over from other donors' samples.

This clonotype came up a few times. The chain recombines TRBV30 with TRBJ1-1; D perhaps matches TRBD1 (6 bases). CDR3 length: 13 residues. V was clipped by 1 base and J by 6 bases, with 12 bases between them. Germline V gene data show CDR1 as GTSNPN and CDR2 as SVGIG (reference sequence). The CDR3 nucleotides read TGTGCCTGGAGTGGACAGGCAAATTCTGAAGCTTTCTTT. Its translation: CAWSGQANSEAFF. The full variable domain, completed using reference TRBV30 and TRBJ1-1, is SQTIHQWPATLVQPVGSPLSLECTVEGTSNPNLYWYRQAAGRGLQLLFYSVGIGQISSEVPQNLSASRPQDRQFILSSKKLLLSDSGFYLCAWSGQANSEAFFGQGTRLTVV.

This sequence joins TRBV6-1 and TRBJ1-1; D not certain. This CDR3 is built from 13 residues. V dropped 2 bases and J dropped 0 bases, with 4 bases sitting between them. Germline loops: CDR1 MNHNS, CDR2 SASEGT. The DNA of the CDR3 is TGTGCCAGCAGTGAAATTTTGAACACTGAAGCTTTCTTT. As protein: CASSEILNTEAFF.

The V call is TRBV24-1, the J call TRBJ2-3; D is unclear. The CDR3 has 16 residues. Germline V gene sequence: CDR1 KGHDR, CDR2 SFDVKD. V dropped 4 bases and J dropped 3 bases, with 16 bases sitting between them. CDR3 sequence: CATSDRGEATTDTQYF. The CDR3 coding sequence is TGTGCCACCAGTGACCGAGGTGAAGCGACAACAGATACGCAGTATTTT.

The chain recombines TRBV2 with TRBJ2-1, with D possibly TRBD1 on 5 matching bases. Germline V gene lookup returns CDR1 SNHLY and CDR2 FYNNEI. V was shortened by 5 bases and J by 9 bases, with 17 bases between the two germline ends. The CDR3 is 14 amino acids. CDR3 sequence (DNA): TGTGCCAGCAGTAGGGGTAGACAGTCTCCTGAGCAGTTCTTC. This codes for CASSRGRQSPEQFF.

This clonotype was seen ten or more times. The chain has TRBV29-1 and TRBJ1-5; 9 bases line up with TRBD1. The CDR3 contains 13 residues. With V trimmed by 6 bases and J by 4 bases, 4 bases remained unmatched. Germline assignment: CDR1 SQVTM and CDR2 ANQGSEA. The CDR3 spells CSVQGQGNQPQHF. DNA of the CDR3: TGCAGCGTCCAAGGACAGGGGAATCAGCCCCAGCATTTT.

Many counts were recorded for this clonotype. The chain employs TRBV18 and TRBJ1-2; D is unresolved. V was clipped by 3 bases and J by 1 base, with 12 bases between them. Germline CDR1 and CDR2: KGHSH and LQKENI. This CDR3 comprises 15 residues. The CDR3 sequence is CASSPSTTLNYGYTF. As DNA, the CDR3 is TGTGCCAGCTCACCTAGTACAACTCTTAACTATGGCTACACCTTC.

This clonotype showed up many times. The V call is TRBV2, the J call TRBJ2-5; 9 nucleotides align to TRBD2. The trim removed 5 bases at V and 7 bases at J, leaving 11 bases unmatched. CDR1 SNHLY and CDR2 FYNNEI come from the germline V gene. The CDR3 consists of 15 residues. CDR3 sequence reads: CASSSTPGLAATQYF. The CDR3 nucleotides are TGTGCCAGCAGTTCCACTCCGGGACTAGCTGCGACCCAGTACTTC.

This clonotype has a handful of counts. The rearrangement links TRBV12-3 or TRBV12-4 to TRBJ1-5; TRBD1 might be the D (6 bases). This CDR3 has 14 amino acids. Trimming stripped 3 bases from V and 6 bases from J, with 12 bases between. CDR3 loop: CASSLEKGGQPQHF. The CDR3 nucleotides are TGTGCCAGCAGTTTGGAAAAGGGGGGTCAGCCCCAGCATTTT.

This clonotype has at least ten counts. DNA for the CDR3: TGCAGCGTTGAAGGGGAGACCTACAATGAGCAGTTCTTC. As protein: CSVEGETYNEQFF. The chain is built from TRBV29-1 and TRBJ2-1, with D possibly TRBD2 on 5 matching bases. Germline loops: CDR1 SQVTM, CDR2 ANQGSEA. Trimming pared 1 base from V and 2 bases from J, leaving 6 bases between. The CDR3 covers 13 residues.

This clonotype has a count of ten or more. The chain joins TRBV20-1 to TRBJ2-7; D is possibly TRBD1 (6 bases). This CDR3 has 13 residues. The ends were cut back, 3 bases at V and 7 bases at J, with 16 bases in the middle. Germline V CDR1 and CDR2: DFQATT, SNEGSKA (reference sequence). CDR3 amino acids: CSASPDLGQEQYF. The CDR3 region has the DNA TGCAGTGCTAGCCCCGATCTTGGACAGGAGCAGTACTTC.

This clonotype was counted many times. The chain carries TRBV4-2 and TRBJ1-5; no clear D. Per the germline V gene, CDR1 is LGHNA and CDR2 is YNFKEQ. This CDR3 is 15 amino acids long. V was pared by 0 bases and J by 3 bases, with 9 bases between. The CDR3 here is CASSQDYANNQPQHF. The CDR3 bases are TGTGCCAGCAGCCAAGATTATGCGAACAATCAGCCCCAGCATTTT.

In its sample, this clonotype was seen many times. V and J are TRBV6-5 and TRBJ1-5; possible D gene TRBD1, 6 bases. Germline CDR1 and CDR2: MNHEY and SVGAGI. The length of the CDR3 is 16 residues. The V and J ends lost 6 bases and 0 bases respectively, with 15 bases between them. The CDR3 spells CASSTRQEYSNQPQHF. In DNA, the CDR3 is TGTGCCAGCAGCACCAGACAGGAATATAGCAATCAGCCCCAGCATTTT.

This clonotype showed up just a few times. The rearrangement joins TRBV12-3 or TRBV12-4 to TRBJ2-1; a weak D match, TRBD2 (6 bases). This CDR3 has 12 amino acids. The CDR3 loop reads CATGGSYNEQFF. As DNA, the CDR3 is TGTGCAACCGGGGGTAGTTACAATGAGCAGTTCTTC.

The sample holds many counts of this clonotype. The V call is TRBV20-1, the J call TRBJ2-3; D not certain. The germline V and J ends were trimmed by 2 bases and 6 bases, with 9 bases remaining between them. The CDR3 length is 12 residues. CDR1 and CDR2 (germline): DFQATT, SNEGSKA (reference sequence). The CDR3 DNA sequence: TGCAGTGCTAGATCGCCTACCGATACGCAGTATTTT. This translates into CSARSPTDTQYF.

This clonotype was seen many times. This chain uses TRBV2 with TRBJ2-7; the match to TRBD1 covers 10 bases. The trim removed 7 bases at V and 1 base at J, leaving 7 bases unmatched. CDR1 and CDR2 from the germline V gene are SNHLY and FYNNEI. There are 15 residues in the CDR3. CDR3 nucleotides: TGTGCCAGCATTACCGACAGGGGGCTTTCCTACGAGCAGTACTTC. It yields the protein CASITDRGLSYEQYF.

CDR3 nucleotide sequence: TGTGCCTGGATGGGACAGGGCGGCAATCAGCCCCAGCATTTT. Translation: CAWMGQGGNQPQHF. The chain has TRBV30 and TRBJ1-5; 9 bases match TRBD1. V was clipped by 4 bases and J by 2 bases; unmatched bases: 3. This CDR3 comprises 14 residues. The germline V gene has CDR1 GTSNPN and CDR2 SVGIG (reference sequence).

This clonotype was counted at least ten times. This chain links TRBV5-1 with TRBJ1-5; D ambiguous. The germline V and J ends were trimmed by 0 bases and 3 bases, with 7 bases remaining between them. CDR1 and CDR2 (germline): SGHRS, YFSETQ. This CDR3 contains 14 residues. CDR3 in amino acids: CASSLDGINQPQHF. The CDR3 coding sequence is TGCGCCAGCAGCTTGGATGGGATCAATCAGCCCCAGCATTTT.

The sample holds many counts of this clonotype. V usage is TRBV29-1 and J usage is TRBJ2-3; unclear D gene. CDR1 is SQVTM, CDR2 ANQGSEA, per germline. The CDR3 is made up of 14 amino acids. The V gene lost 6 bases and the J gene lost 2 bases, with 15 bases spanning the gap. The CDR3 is CSVEHPFHTDTQYF. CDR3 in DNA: TGCAGCGTAGAACACCCTTTCCACACAGATACGCAGTATTTT.

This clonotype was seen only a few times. The CDR3 coding sequence is TGCAGCGTTGGGGCCCGCGGTACTACTAACTATGGCTACACCTTC. Amino acid sequence: CSVGARGTTNYGYTF. The J gene is TRBJ1-2, the V gene TRBV29-1; unclear D gene. CDR1 is SQVTM, CDR2 ANQGSEA, per germline. Trimming took off 4 bases at V and 0 bases at J, with 15 bases between the two ends. This CDR3 is 15 amino acids long.

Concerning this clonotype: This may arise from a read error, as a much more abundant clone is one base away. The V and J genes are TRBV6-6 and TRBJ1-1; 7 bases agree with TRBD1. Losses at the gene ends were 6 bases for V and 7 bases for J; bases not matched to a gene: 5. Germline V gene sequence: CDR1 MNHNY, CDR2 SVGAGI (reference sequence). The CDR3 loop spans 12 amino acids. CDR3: CASRKRQGEAFF. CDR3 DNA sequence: TGTGCCAGCAGAAAGAGACAGGGTGAAGCTTTCTTT.

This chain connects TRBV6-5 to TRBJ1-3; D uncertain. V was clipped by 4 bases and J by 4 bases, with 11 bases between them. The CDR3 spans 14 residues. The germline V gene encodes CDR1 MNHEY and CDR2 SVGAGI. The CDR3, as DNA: TGTGCCAGCAGTTCCGTGGCTCTCGGAAACACCATATATTTT. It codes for CASSSVALGNTIYF.

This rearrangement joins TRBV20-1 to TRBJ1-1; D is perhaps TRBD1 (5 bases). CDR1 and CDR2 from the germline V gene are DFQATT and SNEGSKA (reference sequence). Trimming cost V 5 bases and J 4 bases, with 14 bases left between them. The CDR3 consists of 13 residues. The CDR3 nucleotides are TGCAGTGCTCAAGGCAGGGCATTCACTGAAGCTTTCTTT. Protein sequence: CSAQGRAFTEAFF.

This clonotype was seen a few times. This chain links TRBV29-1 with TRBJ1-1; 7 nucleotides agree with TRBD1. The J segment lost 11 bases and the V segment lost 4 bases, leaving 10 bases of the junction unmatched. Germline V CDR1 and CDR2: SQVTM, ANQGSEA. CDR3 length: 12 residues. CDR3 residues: CSVVTGRGLAFF. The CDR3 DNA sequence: TGCAGCGTTGTGACAGGGAGAGGGTTGGCTTTCTTT.

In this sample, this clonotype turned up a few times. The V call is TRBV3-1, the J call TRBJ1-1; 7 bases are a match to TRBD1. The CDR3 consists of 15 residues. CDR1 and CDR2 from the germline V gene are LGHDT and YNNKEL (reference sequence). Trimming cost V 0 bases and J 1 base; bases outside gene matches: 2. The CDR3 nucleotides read TGTGCCAGCAGCCAAGATTGGACAGGGAACACTGAAGCTTTCTTT. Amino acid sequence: CASSQDWTGNTEAFF.

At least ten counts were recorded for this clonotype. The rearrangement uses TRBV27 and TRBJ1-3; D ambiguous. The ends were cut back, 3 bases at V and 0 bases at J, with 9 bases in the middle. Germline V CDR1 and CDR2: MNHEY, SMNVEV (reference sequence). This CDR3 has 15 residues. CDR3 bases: TGTGCCAGCAGTTTCTCCCCAAGCTCTGGAAACACCATATATTTT. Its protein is CASSFSPSSGNTIYF.

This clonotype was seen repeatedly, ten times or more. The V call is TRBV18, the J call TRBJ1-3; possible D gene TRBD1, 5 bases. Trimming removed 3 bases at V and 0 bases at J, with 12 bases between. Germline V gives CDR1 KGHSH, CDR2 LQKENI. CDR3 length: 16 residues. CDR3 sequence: CASSPAGGVSGNTIYF. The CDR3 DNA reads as TGTGCCAGCTCACCCGCTGGGGGTGTCTCTGGAAACACCATATATTTT.